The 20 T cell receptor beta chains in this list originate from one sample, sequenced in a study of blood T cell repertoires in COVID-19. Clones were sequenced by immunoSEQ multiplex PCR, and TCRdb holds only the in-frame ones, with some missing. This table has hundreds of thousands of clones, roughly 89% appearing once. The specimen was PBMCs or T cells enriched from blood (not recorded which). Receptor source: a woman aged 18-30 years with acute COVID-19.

The CDR3 nucleotides are TGTGCCAGCAGCCCACGGAGGGCAGAAGACACTGAAGCTTTCTTT. The encoded protein is CASSPRRAEDTEAFF. This chain links TRBV7-2 with TRBJ1-1; no clear D gene. This CDR3 contains 15 residues. CDR1 is SGHTA and CDR2 is FQGNSA in the germline V gene. V was shortened by 5 bases and J by 3 bases, with 16 bases between the two germline ends. The full variable domain, its missing parts supplied by reference TRBV7-2 and TRBJ1-1, is GAGVSQSPSNKVTEKGKDVELRCDPISGHTALYWYRQSLGQGLEFLIYFQGNSAPDKSGLPSDRFSAERTGGSVSTLTIQRTQQEDSAVYLCASSPRRAEDTEAFFGQGTRLTVV.

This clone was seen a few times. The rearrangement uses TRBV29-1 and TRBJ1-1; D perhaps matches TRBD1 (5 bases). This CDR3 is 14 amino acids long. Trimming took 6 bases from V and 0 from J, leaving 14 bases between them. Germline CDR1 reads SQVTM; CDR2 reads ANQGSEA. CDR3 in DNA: TGCAGCGTCTGCCAAGGGGCAGTGAACACTGAAGCTTTCTTT. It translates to CSVCQGAVNTEAFF. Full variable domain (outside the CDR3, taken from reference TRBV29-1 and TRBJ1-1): SAVISQKPSRDICQRGTSLTIQCQVDSQVTMMFWYRQQPGQSLTLIATANQGSEATYESGFVIDKFPISRPNLTFSTLTVSNMSPEDSSIYLCSVCQGAVNTEAFFGQGTRLTVV.

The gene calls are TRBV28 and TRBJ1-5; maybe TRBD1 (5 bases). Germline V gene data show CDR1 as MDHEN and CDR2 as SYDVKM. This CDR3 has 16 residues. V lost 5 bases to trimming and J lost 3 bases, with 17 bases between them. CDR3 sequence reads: CASSLSTARPNQPQHF. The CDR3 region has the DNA TGTGCCAGCAGTCTTTCGACAGCTCGGCCCAATCAGCCCCAGCATTTT. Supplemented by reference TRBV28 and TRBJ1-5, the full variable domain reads DVKVTQSSRYLVKRTGEKVFLECVQDMDHENMFWYRQDPGLGLRLIYFSYDVKMKEKGDIPEGYSVSREKKERFSLILESASTNQTSMYLCASSLSTARPNQPQHFGDGTRLSIL.

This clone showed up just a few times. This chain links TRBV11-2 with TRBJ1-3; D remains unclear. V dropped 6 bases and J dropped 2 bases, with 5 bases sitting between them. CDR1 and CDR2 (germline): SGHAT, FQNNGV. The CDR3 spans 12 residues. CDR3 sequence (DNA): TGTGCCAGCAGTCGAGCTGGAAACACCATATATTTT. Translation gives CASSRAGNTIYF.

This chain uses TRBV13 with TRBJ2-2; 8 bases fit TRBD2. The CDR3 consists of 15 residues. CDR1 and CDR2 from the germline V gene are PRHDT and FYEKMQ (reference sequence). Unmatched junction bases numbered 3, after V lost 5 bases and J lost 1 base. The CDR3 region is CASSPSGRNTGELFF. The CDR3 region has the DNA TGTGCCAGCAGCCCCAGCGGGAGGAACACCGGGGAGCTGTTTTTT.

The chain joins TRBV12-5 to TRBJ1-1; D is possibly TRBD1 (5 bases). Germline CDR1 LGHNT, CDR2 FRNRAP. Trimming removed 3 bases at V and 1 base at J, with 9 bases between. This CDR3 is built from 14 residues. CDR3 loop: CASGFGHWNTEAFF. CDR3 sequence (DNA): TGTGCTAGTGGTTTTGGACATTGGAACACTGAAGCTTTCTTT.

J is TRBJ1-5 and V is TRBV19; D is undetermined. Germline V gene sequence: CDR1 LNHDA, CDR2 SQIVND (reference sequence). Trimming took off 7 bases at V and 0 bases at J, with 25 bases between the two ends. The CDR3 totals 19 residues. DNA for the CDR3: TGTGCCAGTATAGCCCAAGACACGCTAGTCGGGGTTAGCAATCAGCCCCAGCATTTT. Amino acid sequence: CASIAQDTLVGVSNQPQHF.

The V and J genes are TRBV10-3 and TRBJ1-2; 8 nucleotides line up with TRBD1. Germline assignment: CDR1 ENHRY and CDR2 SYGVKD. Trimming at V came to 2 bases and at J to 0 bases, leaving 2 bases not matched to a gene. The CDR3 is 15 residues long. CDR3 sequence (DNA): TGTGCCATCAGTGAGGGGACAGGAACTAACTATGGCTACACCTTC. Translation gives CAISEGTGTNYGYTF.

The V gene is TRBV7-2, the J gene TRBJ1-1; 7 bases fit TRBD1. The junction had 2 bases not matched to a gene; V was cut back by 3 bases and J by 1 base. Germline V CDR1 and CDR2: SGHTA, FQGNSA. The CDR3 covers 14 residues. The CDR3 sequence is CASSFGQANTEAFF. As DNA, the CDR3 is TGTGCCAGCAGCTTCGGACAGGCGAACACTGAAGCTTTCTTT.

The CDR3 bases are TGTGCCAGCAGTTCCGGCGGGGGCAATCAGCCCCAGCATTTT. Protein sequence: CASSSGGGNQPQHF. V usage is TRBV27 and J usage is TRBJ1-5; D unresolved. The CDR3 contains 14 residues. Germline lookup yields CDR1 MNHEY and CDR2 SMNVEV (reference sequence). Trimming removed 4 bases from V and 2 bases from J, with 9 bases in between.

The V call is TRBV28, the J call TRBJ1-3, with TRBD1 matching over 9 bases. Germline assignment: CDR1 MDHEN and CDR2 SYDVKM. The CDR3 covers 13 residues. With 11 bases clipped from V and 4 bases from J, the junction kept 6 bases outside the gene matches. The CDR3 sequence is CASYRGRGNTIYF. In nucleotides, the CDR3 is TGTGCCTCATACAGGGGGCGAGGAAACACCATATATTTT.

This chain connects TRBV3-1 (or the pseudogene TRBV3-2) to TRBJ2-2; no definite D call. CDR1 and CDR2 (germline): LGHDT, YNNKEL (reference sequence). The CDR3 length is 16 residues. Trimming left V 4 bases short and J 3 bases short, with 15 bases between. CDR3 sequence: CASSPHPPPDTGELFF. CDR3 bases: TGTGCCAGCAGCCCCCACCCGCCCCCGGACACCGGGGAGCTGTTTTTT.

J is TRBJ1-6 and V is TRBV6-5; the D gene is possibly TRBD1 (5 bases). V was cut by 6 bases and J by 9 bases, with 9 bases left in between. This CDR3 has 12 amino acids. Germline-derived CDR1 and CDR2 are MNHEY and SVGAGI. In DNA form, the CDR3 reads TGTGCCAGCAGGGTGGGGGGTTCACCCCTCCACTTT. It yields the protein CASRVGGSPLHF.

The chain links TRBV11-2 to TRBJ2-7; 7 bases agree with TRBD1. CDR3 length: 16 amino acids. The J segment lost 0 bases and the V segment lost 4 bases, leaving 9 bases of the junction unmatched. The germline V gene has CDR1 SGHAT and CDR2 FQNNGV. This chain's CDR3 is CASSSQDRTSSYEQYF. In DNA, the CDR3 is TGTGCCAGCAGCTCGCAGGACAGGACGAGCTCCTACGAGCAGTACTTC.

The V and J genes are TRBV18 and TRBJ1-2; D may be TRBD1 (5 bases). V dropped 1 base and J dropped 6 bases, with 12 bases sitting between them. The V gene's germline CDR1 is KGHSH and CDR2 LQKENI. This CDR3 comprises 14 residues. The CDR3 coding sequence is TGTGCCAGCTCACCACGGGAAGGGGATCATGGCTACACCTTC. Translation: CASSPREGDHGYTF.

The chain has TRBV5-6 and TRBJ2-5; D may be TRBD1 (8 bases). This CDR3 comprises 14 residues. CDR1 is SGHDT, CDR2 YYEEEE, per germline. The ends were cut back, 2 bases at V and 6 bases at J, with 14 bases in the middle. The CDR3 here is CASSLTGGGQTQYF. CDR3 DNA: TGTGCCAGCAGCTTAACAGGGGGGGGCCAGACCCAGTACTTC.

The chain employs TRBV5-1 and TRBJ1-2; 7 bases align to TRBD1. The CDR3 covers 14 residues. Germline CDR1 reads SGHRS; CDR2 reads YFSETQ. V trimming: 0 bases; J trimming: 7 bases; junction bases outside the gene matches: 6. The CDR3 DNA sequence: TGCGCCAGCAGCTTGGGCAGGGGGATGGCTGGCTACACCTTC. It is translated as CASSLGRGMAGYTF.

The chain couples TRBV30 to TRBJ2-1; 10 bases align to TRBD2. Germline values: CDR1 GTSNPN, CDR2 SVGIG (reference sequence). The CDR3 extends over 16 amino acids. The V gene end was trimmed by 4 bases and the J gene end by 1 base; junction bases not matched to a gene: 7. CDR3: CAWMSPLAGSYNEQFF. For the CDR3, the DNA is TGTGCCTGGATGTCCCCACTAGCGGGGTCCTACAATGAGCAGTTCTTC.

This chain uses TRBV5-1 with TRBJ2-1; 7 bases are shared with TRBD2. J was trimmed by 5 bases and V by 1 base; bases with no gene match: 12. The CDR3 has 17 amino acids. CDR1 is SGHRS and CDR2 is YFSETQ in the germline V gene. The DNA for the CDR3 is TGCGCCAGCAGCTTGTCTCTCTACGCGGGAGAAGACAATGAGCAGTTCTTC. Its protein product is CASSLSLYAGEDNEQFF.

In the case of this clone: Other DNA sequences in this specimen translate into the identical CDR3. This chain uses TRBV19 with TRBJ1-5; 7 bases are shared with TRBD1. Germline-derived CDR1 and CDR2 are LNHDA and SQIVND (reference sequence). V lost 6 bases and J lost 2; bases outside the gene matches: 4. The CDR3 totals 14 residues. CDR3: CASSQTGGNQPQHF. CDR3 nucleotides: TGTGCCAGTAGCCAAACAGGGGGCAATCAGCCCCAGCATTTT.